This entry lists 28 T cell receptor beta chains sequenced from one sample in a study of Ad26.COV2.S vaccination and SARS-CoV-2 variants. The data were produced by immunoSEQ multiplex PCR, yet TCRdb's version contains in-frame clones alone and is incomplete. The table records a few hundred thousand clones, 80% to 95% of them present only once. Described treatment: 19 received Ad26.COV2.S at low or high dose, single or two shots; about 5 received placebo; per-sample allocation not given. At day 63 after the first vaccine or placebo injection, samples were drawn. This specimen consisted of peripheral blood, obtained in a trial of Ad26.COV2.S vaccine versus placebo. The source of these receptors is a person aged 18-65 years who received the Ad26.COV2.S COVID-19 vaccine or a placebo.

This chain connects TRBV2 to TRBJ1-1; 8 bases match TRBD1. V lost 6 bases and J lost 11; bases outside the gene matches: 11. Germline CDR1 reads SNHLY; CDR2 reads FYNNEI. The CDR3 is 13 residues long. The DNA for the CDR3 is TGTGCCAGCAGGAACAGGGGGGTATTAGTGGCTTTCTTT. Amino acid sequence: CASRNRGVLVAFF.

The chain is built from TRBV5-8 and TRBJ2-1, with 8 nucleotides matching TRBD2. V lost 7 bases to trimming and J lost 3 bases; unmatched junction nucleotides: 3. Germline V gene lookup returns CDR1 SGHTS and CDR2 YDEGEE. This CDR3 spans 13 amino acids. CDR3 sequence (DNA): TGTGCCAGCTCGCGGGAGGTCTACAATGAGCAGTTCTTC. Protein product: CASSREVYNEQFF. Full variable domain (remainder filled in from reference TRBV5-8 and TRBJ2-1): EAGVTQSPTHLIKTRGQQATLRCSPISGHTSVYWYQQALGLGLQFLLWYDEGEERNRGNFPPRFSGRQFPNYSSELNVNALELEDSALYLCASSREVYNEQFFGPGTRLTVL.

V is TRBV2 and J is TRBJ1-1; possibly TRBD1 for D (6 bases). CDR3 length equals 11 residues. Germline CDR1 SNHLY, CDR2 FYNNEI. The ends were cut back, 3 bases at V and 10 bases at J, with 9 bases in the middle. The CDR3 sequence: CASSDPRGAFF. CDR3 DNA: TGTGCCAGCAGTGACCCCAGGGGAGCTTTCTTT.

The chain has TRBV6-2 or TRBV6-3 and TRBJ1-1; no definite D call. Trimming shortened V by 2 bases and J by 0 bases, and 19 bases separated the two germline ends. The germline CDR1 and CDR2 sequences are MNHEY and SVGEGT. CDR3 length equals 18 residues. The DNA for the CDR3 is TGTGCCAGCAGTTACCCCACTAGTGAGGCTGTCATGAACACTGAAGCTTTCTTT. Amino acids: CASSYPTSEAVMNTEAFF.

The V gene is TRBV10-3, the J gene TRBJ2-1, with 8 bases matching TRBD2. Trimming at V came to 6 bases and at J to 2 bases, leaving 6 bases not matched to a gene. CDR3 size: 15 residues. Germline values: CDR1 ENHRY, CDR2 SYGVKD. This CDR3 reads CAIRGVAGTYNEQFF. DNA for the CDR3: TGTGCCATCAGGGGAGTAGCGGGAACCTACAATGAGCAGTTCTTC.

The chain is built from TRBV6-5 and TRBJ1-2; D uncertain. Germline V lookup: CDR1 MNHEY, CDR2 SVGAGI. Trimming stripped 4 bases from V and 4 bases from J, with 13 bases between. This CDR3 has 14 amino acids. CDR3 nucleotide sequence: TGTGCCAGCAGTTCCGGACTGGGTGCCTATGGCTACACCTTC. Protein product: CASSSGLGAYGYTF.

The chain couples TRBV18 to TRBJ2-5, with TRBD1 identical over 7 bases. Germline assignment: CDR1 KGHSH and CDR2 LQKENI. V gave up 2 bases and J gave up 2 bases; unmatched junction bases: 5. The CDR3 totals 15 residues. In DNA, the CDR3 is TGTGCCAGCTCACCAGGCTGGGGACAGCAAGAGACCCAGTACTTC. Amino acid sequence: CASSPGWGQQETQYF.

The chain carries TRBV28 and TRBJ2-6; D perhaps matches TRBD2 (6 bases). The V and J ends lost 3 bases and 4 bases respectively, with 10 bases between them. Germline assignment: CDR1 MDHEN and CDR2 SYDVKM. The CDR3 extends over 15 amino acids. The CDR3 DNA sequence: TGTGCCAGCAGTTTGGAGGGTTCCGGGGCCAACGTCCTGACTTTC. Translated, it gives CASSLEGSGANVLTF.

CDR3 sequence: CASSEMGSPLHF. For the CDR3, the DNA is TGTGCCAGCAGTGAAATGGGATCACCCCTCCACTTT. V gene TRBV6-1 combines with J gene TRBJ1-6; D is ambiguous. V gave up 2 bases and J gave up 10 bases, with 6 bases separating them. From germline, CDR1 is MNHNS and CDR2 SASEGT. There are 12 residues in the CDR3.

The rearrangement joins TRBV4-1 to TRBJ1-6; D gene unclear. V was pared by 4 bases and J by 6 bases, with 19 bases between. CDR3 length: 17 amino acids. Germline assignment: CDR1 MGHRA and CDR2 YSYEKL. The CDR3 reads CASSRVPEGRPNSPLHF. Written as DNA, the CDR3 is TGCGCCAGCAGCCGGGTTCCTGAGGGTAGGCCTAATTCACCCCTCCACTTT.

The V and J genes are TRBV6-5 and TRBJ2-2; D is unresolved. The V end was cut by 3 bases, the J end by 8 bases, with 10 bases between. This CDR3 comprises 13 residues. The V gene's germline CDR1 is MNHEY and CDR2 SVGAGI. The CDR3 DNA follows: TGTGCCAGCAGTTATTACGTGCCAGGGGAGCTGTTTTTT. Its protein is CASSYYVPGELFF.

The chain links TRBV10-3 to TRBJ2-1; a weak D match, TRBD2 (6 bases). This CDR3 contains 16 residues. V dropped 4 bases and J dropped 7 bases, with 20 bases sitting between them. Per the germline V gene, CDR1 is ENHRY and CDR2 is SYGVKD. The CDR3 sequence is CAISGFSGVDENEQFF. The CDR3 nucleotides are TGTGCCATCAGTGGGTTTAGCGGAGTAGACGAAAATGAGCAGTTCTTC.

The chain uses TRBV2 and TRBJ2-1; unclear D gene. Trimming cost V 1 base and J 6 bases, with 7 bases left between them. The length of the CDR3 is 13 residues. The germline V gene has CDR1 SNHLY and CDR2 FYNNEI. CDR3 DNA sequence: TGTGCCAGCAGTGAAGGCTCTCCCAATGAGCAGTTCTTC. It specifies CASSEGSPNEQFF.

V and J are TRBV9 and TRBJ1-5; TRBD1 agrees at 7 bases. Per germline, CDR1 SGDLS and CDR2 YYNGEE. This CDR3 region has 13 residues. Trimming took 3 bases from V and 5 from J; bases not matched to a gene: 2. The CDR3 is CASSEQGYQPQHF. The CDR3 DNA is TGTGCCAGCAGCGAACAGGGGTATCAGCCCCAGCATTTT. Complete variable domain (other parts from reference TRBV9 and TRBJ1-5): DSGVTQTPKHLITATGQRVTLRCSPRSGDLSVYWYQQSLDQGLQFLIQYYNGEERAKGNILERFSAQQFPDLHSELNLSSLELGDSALYFCASSEQGYQPQHFGDGTRLSIL.

Regarding this clone: Compared with germline, one end of the junction differs, possibly owing to a read error. The V and J genes are TRBV7-7 and TRBJ2-5, with D perhaps matching TRBD2 (6 bases). The CDR3 totals 15 residues. CDR1 and CDR2 from the germline V gene are SSHAT and FNYEAQ (reference sequence). CDR3 sequence: CASSQAEGRRETQYF. In DNA form, the CDR3 reads TGTGCTAGCAGCCAAGCGGAGGGGAGACGAGAGACCCAGTACTTC.

The table lists this clone with many counts. The chain employs TRBV11-2 and TRBJ2-1; TRBD2 matches 7 bases. Germline values: CDR1 SGHAT, CDR2 FQNNGV. V dropped 4 bases and J dropped 3; count of bases not matched to a gene: 12. The CDR3 is 17 residues long. CDR3 region: CASSSEGGGVYYNEQFF. DNA for the CDR3: TGTGCCAGCAGCTCAGAGGGTGGGGGGGTCTACTACAATGAGCAGTTCTTC.

This chain links TRBV18 with TRBJ1-2; no firm D call. V lost 5 bases, J lost 2 bases, and 6 bases lay in between. Germline V gene lookup returns CDR1 KGHSH and CDR2 LQKENI. The CDR3 runs 12 residues. The CDR3 loop is CASSEGNYGYTF. The CDR3 region has the DNA TGTGCCAGCTCAGAGGGAAACTATGGCTACACCTTC.

The rearrangement links TRBV27 to TRBJ2-1; 9 bases match TRBD2. This CDR3 is built from 15 residues. The junction had 11 bases not matched to a gene; V was cut back by 4 bases and J by 10 bases. Germline-derived CDR1 and CDR2 are MNHEY and SMNVEV (reference sequence). The CDR3: CASSSEREALGEQFF. DNA for the CDR3: TGTGCCAGCAGTTCAGAGCGGGAGGCCCTCGGGGAGCAGTTCTTC.

The chain links TRBV3-1 (or the pseudogene TRBV3-2) to TRBJ2-4, with D possibly called TRBD1 or TRBD2 (5 bases each). CDR1 LGHDT and CDR2 YNNKEL come from the germline V gene (reference sequence). The V gene lost 2 bases and the J gene lost 1 base, with 9 bases spanning the gap. The CDR3 has 15 residues. CDR3 loop: CASSQLGEAKNIQYF. The CDR3 DNA follows: TGTGCCAGCAGCCAATTGGGGGAGGCCAAAAACATTCAGTACTTC.

This chain links TRBV5-6 with TRBJ2-7; no definite D call. This CDR3 contains 12 residues. Trimming took off 2 bases at V and 5 bases at J, with 8 bases between the two ends. Per the germline V gene, CDR1 is SGHDT and CDR2 is YYEEEE. The CDR3 DNA reads as TGTGCCAGCAGCTTTGTACGGGACGAGCAGTACTTC. Amino acids: CASSFVRDEQYF.

This clone showed up just once. This chain connects TRBV7-2 to TRBJ1-2; D perhaps matches TRBD1 (5 bases). CDR3 length: 15 residues. Trimming removed 4 bases from V and 6 bases from J, with 18 bases in between. Germline V gene lookup returns CDR1 SGHTA and CDR2 FQGNSA. The CDR3 here is CASSSNPTDTNGYTF. The CDR3 region has the DNA TGTGCCAGCAGCTCCAACCCGACAGACACAAATGGCTACACCTTC.

The chain couples TRBV30 to TRBJ2-5; 11 positions agree with TRBD2. Germline trimming cut 5 bases from V and 5 bases from J; bases unmatched to any gene: 16. The CDR3 has 17 residues. The germline gives CDR1 GTSNPN, CDR2 SVGIG (reference sequence). CDR3 region: CAWSDGVSGRVRETQYF. Here the CDR3 DNA reads TGTGCCTGGTCGGACGGGGTTAGCGGGAGGGTCCGGGAGACCCAGTACTTC.

This rearrangement joins TRBV10-3 to TRBJ2-1; TRBD2 agrees at 13 bases. V was clipped by 6 bases and J by 8 bases; unmatched bases: 7. The V gene's germline CDR1 is ENHRY and CDR2 SYGVKD. This CDR3 contains 15 residues. In DNA, the CDR3 is TGTGCCATCAGCAAACTAGCGGGAGGGCCCTATGAGCAGTTCTTC. The encoded protein is CAISKLAGGPYEQFF.

The rearrangement joins TRBV4-3 to TRBJ2-2; D is unclear. This CDR3 is 14 amino acids long. Germline V gene data show CDR1 as LGHNA and CDR2 as YSLEER. Trimming cost V 0 bases and J 5 bases, with 7 bases left between them. The CDR3 coding sequence is TGCGCCAGCAGCCAAGATAGTCTAACCGGGGAGCTGTTTTTT. Translating gives CASSQDSLTGELFF.

The chain has TRBV3-1 (or the pseudogene TRBV3-2) and TRBJ2-3; no firm D call. In germline, CDR1 is LGHDT, CDR2 YNNKEL (reference sequence). Trimming cost V 1 base and J 1 base, with 6 bases left between them. The CDR3 is 14 residues long. Written as DNA, the CDR3 is TGTGCCAGCAGCCAAGCAGTGCGCACAGATACGCAGTATTTT. It encodes CASSQAVRTDTQYF.

The chain uses TRBV20-1 and TRBJ2-3; 8 bases map to TRBD2. The V and J ends lost 3 bases and 5 bases, in that order; junction bases with no gene match: 13. Germline values: CDR1 DFQATT, CDR2 SNEGSKA (reference sequence). CDR3 length: 16 residues. CDR3 protein: CSASLAGGSRGDTQYF. CDR3 DNA: TGCAGTGCTAGTTTGGCGGGAGGCTCCCGCGGAGATACGCAGTATTTT.

This rearrangement joins TRBV19 to TRBJ1-6; D uncertain. Trimming cost V 6 bases and J 2 bases, with 8 bases left between them. This CDR3 has 14 residues. Per the germline V gene, CDR1 is LNHDA and CDR2 is SQIVND (reference sequence). CDR3 amino acids: CASRASTYNSPLHF. DNA for the CDR3: TGTGCCAGTAGGGCCAGTACCTATAATTCACCCCTCCACTTT.

J is TRBJ2-4 and V is TRBV28; the D gene is possibly TRBD2 (5 bases). Trimming took off 5 bases at V and 10 bases at J, with 33 bases between the two ends. Germline V gene sequence: CDR1 MDHEN, CDR2 SYDVKM. The CDR3 extends over 19 amino acids. The DNA of the CDR3 is TGTGCCAGCAGTCTACTCCGGTGGGAACACCCGGAAAGGGAGAGGATTCAGTACTTC. As protein: CASSLLRWEHPERERIQYF.